The rows below give T cell receptor beta chains drawn from one sample of a study of CD8+ T cells in alopecia areata. Assay used: immunoSEQ multiplex PCR; TCRdb lists only in-frame clones, some missing. This sample has 170,000 or so clones, with about two thirds found just once. The source was CD4+ T cells sorted from blood, collected at week 4, from a patient treated with tofacitinib. The receptor source for this set is a human donor with alopecia areata. Both conserved end residues are part of each CDR3. D genes are given only for firm matches. Clone size is not always given. Where it is, it says once, few, many or a class for expanded clones.

>once|TRBV30|TRBJ1-1|TRBD1
TGTGCCTGGAGGGCGCAGGGGGCGGATGGTGAAGCTTTCTTT
CAWRAQGADGEAFF
>.|TRBV27|TRBJ2-7|.
TGTGCCAGCAGTCCCCGCGGGGCCAACTCCTACGAGCAGTACTTC
CASSPRGANSYEQYF
>.|TRBV30|TRBJ1-1|.
TGTGCCCAAAACAGGGACGGGAACACTGAAGCTTTCTTT
CAQNRDGNTEAFF
>.|TRBV7-2|TRBJ2-5|.
TGTGCCAGCAGCTTACGACCTCGGCAGACCCAGTACTTC
CASSLRPRQTQYF
>.|TRBV6-5|TRBJ2-7|.
TGTGCCAGCAGTTATTCGCCGTATGGGGGCTACGAGCAGTACTTC
CASSYSPYGGYEQYF
>few|TRBV6-1|TRBJ2-7|.
TGTGCGATCCTGAACTGGGGGAGCTCCTACGAGCAGTACTTC
CAILNWGSSYEQYF
>.|TRBV2|TRBJ1-2|TRBD1
TGTGCCAGCAGTCCGGACAGGGTTGACTATGGCTACACCTTC
CASSPDRVDYGYTF
>.|TRBV30|TRBJ1-1|.
TGTGCCTGGATTAAGTGGGGTAACACTGAAGCTTTCTTT
CAWIKWGNTEAFF
>few|TRBV29-1|TRBJ2-1|TRBD1
TGCAGCCCTGGACAGGGGGGCGATGAGCAGTTCTTC
CSPGQGGDEQFF
>.|TRBV7-2|TRBJ2-1|.
TGTGCCAGCAGCTCCCAAGGGCCCTTAGACAATGAGCAGTTCTTC
CASSSQGPLDNEQFF
>.|TRBV7-9|TRBJ2-3|TRBD1
TGTGCCAGCAGCTTCGGGACAGGAGACACAGATACGCAGTATTTT
CASSFGTGDTDTQYF
>.|TRBV28|TRBJ1-1|.
TGTGCCAGCAGTTTAATCCGTTACACTGAAGCTTTCTTT
CASSLIRYTEAFF
>.|TRBV7-9|TRBJ1-2|TRBD1
TGTGCCAGCAGCTTTCTGCGGGGACAGCATGGCTACACCTTC
CASSFLRGQHGYTF
>.|TRBV29-1|TRBJ2-2|.
TGCAGCGTTGTCGGGAACACCGGGGAGCTGTTTTTT
CSVVGNTGELFF
>.|TRBV11-2|TRBJ2-5|.
TGTGCCAGCAGCCTCGGGGAGACCCAGTACTTC
CASSLGETQYF
>.|TRBV9|TRBJ2-3|.
TGTGCCAGCAGCGTAGCGGGGGTTTGGAGTACGCAGTATTTT
CASSVAGVWSTQYF
>.|TRBV6-6|TRBJ2-5|.
TGTGCCAGCAGTAGGAGGGATCAGGGATCTAGAGAGACCCAGTACTTC
CASSRRDQGSRETQYF
>.|TRBV9|TRBJ2-6|.
TGTGCCAGCAGCGTAGCGGTCTCTGGGGCCAACGTCCTGACTTTC
CASSVAVSGANVLTF
>.|TRBV30|TRBJ1-1|.
TGTGCCTGGAGTGTGGGTAGGGGCTGGAACACTGAAGCTTTCTTT
CAWSVGRGWNTEAFF
>.|TRBV6-5|TRBJ2-5|TRBD1
TGTGCCAGCAGTTGGGGACAGGGAGTAGTAGAGACCCAGTACTTC
CASSWGQGVVETQYF
>.|TRBV11-2|TRBJ1-2|.
TGTGCCAGCAGCCCTAGTGTTACGAATGGCTACACCTTC
CASSPSVTNGYTF
>.|TRBV6-4|TRBJ2-1|TRBD2
TGTGCCAGCAGTGACCTAGCGGGGGGGTACAATGAGCAGTTCTTC
CASSDLAGGYNEQFF
>few|TRBV7-2|TRBJ2-7|TRBD2
TGTGCCAGCAGCTTAGCCTCCCGGTCGGGGGGGCAGTACTTC
CASSLASRSGGQYF
>.|TRBV9|TRBJ2-2|TRBD2
TGTGCCAGCAGCCGAGCGGGGGCTATTGGGGAGCTGTTTTTT
CASSRAGAIGELFF
>.|TRBV5-1|TRBJ2-5|.
TGCGCCAGCAGCAAGGGACCAGAGGAGACCCAGTACTTC
CASSKGPEETQYF
>.|TRBV5-4|TRBJ1-2|.
TGTGCCAGCAGCTTGGCGGCCCGACTGGACAGCGGCTACTATGGCTACACCTTC
CASSLAARLDSGYYGYTF
>.|TRBV30|TRBJ1-4|.
TGTGCCTGGACCATTCTACCGGGTCGGACCGAAAAACTGTTTTTT
CAWTILPGRTEKLFF
>.|TRBV4-1|TRBJ2-7|.
TGCGCCAGCAGCCACCCGGGACCCTCCTACGAGCAGTACTTC
CASSHPGPSYEQYF
>once|TRBV25-1|TRBJ1-6|.
TGTGCCAGCACGGATCAGGGATATTCACCCCTCCACTTT
CASTDQGYSPLHF
>.|TRBV29-1|TRBJ2-2|.
TGCAGCGTTGAATCGGAGCGGGTCGGGGAGCTGTTTTTT
CSVESERVGELFF
>.|TRBV29-1|TRBJ2-5|.
TGCAGCGTTGACGGGGCAAAAGAGACCCAGTACTTC
CSVDGAKETQYF
>few|TRBV7-9|TRBJ2-1|.
TGTGCCAGCAGCTCTCCGGGATCCCCCTACAATGAGCAGTTCTTC
CASSSPGSPYNEQFF
>few|TRBV19|TRBJ2-1|TRBD2
TGTGCCAGTAGTATAGCGGGGGGAGGGAATGAGCAGTTCTTC
CASSIAGGGNEQFF
>.|TRBV5-4|TRBJ1-2|.
TGTGCCAGCAGCCCCCCGGTTGGTGGCTACACCTTC
CASSPPVGGYTF
>.|TRBV7-9|TRBJ1-1|TRBD1
TGTGCCAGCAGCTTAACGGAGGGGGCGGAAGCTTTCTTT
CASSLTEGAEAFF
>.|TRBV29-1|TRBJ1-5|.
TGCAGCGTTGGCCCAGGAATGGACCAGCCCCAGCATTTT
CSVGPGMDQPQHF
>few|TRBV5-4|TRBJ2-7|.
TGTGCCAGCAGCAGGGAACCGGGACTGAACTCCTACGAGCAGTACTTC
CASSREPGLNSYEQYF
>.|TRBV5-1|TRBJ1-5|TRBD1
TGCGCCAGCAGCATCGGGACAGGGGGCAACAATCAGCCCCAGCATTTT
CASSIGTGGNNQPQHF
>once|TRBV10-2|TRBJ1-2|TRBD1
TGCGCCAGCAGTGGGGTTTGGGGACAGGGACTCAGTGGCTACACCTTC
CASSGVWGQGLSGYTF
>.|TRBV4-3|TRBJ1-1|TRBD1
TGCGCCAGCAGCTCCAGGGGGCGGCGTACTGAAGCTTTCTTT
CASSSRGRRTEAFF
>.|TRBV2|TRBJ2-7|.
TGTGCCAGCAGTGCCGAATACGAGCAGTACTTC
CASSAEYEQYF
>.|TRBV10-3|TRBJ1-5|.
TGTGCCATCAGTGGCTCGCAGGCCGATCAGCCCCAGCATTTT
CAISGSQADQPQHF
>.|TRBV13|TRBJ2-3|TRBD1
TGTGCCAGCAGCCTCCTTCCGGGACAGGTTCTTACAGATACGCAGTATTTT
CASSLLPGQVLTDTQYF
>.|TRBV30|TRBJ2-5|.
TGTGCCTGGAACCAGGAGAAAGAGACCCAGTACTTC
CAWNQEKETQYF
>.|TRBV30|TRBJ2-5|.
TGTGCCTGGAGTGTACGGGGGATCCAAGAGACCCAGTACTTC
CAWSVRGIQETQYF
>few|TRBV5-6|TRBJ1-5|.
TGTGCCAGCAGCTTGGCCTTACAAGCGGGCAATCAGCCCCAGCATTTT
CASSLALQAGNQPQHF
>.|TRBV30|TRBJ1-1|.
TGTGCCTGGAGCGGTGCCGGGGCGATGAACACTGAAGCTTTCTTT
CAWSGAGAMNTEAFF
>.|TRBV5-1|TRBJ2-4|.
TGCGCCAGCAGCTTTTGGGGCACAGGGAACATTCAGTACTTC
CASSFWGTGNIQYF
>.|TRBV5-1|TRBJ1-1|TRBD1
TGCGCCAGCAGCCACGGACAGGGGAGCACTGAAGCTTTCTTT
CASSHGQGSTEAFF
>.|TRBV30|TRBJ1-1|TRBD1
TGTGCCTGGATCAGGGACAGGGGATTGAACACTGAAGCTTTCTTT
CAWIRDRGLNTEAFF
>.|TRBV19|TRBJ2-7|.
TGTGCCAGTAGGATGGACGGGGTACGCAGGGGCGAGCAGTACTTC
CASRMDGVRRGEQYF
>.|TRBV9|TRBJ2-2|.
TGTGCCAGCAGCGTCCGACTTGACGTGAACACCGGGGAGCTGTTTTTT
CASSVRLDVNTGELFF